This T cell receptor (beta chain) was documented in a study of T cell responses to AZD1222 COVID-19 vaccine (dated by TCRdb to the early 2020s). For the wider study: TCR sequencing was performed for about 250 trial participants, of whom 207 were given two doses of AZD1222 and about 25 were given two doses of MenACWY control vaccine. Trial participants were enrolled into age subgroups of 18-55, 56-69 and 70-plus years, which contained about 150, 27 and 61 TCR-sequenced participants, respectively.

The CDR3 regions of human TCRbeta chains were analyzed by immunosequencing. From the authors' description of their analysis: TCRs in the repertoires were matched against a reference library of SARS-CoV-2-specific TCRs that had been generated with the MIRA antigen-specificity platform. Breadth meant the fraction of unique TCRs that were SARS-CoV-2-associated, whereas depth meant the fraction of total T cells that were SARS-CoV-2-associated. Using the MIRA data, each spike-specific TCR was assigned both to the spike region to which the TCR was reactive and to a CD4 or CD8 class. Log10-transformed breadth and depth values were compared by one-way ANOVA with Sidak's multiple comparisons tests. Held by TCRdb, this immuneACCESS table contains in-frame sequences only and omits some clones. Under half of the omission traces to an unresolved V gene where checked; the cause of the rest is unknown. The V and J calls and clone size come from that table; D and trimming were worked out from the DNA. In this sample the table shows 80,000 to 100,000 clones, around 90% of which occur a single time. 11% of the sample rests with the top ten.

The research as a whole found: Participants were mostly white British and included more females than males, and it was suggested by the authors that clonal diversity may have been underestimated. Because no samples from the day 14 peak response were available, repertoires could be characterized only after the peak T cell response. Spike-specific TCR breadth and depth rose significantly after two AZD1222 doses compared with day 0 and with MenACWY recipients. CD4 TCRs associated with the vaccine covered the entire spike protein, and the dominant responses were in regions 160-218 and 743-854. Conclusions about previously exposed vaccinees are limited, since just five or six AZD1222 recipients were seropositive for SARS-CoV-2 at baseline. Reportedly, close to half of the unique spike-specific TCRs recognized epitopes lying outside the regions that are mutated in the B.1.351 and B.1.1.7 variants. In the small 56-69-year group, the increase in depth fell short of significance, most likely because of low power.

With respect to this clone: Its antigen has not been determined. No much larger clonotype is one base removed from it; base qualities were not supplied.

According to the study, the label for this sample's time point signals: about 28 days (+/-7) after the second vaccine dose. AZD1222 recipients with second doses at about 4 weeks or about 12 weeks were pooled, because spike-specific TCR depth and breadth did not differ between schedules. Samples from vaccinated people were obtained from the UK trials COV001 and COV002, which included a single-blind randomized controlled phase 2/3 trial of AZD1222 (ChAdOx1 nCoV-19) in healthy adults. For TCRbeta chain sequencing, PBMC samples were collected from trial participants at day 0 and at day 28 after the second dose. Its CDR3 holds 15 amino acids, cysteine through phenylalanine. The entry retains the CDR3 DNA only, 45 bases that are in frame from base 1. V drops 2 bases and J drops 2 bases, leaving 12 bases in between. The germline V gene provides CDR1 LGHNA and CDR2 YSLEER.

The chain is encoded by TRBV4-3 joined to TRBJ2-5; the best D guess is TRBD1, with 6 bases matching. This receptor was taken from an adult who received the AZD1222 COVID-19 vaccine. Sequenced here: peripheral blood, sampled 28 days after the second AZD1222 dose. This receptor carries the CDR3 CASSQQQGIQETQYF. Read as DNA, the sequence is TGCGCCAGCAGCCAACAGCAGGGGATTCAAGAGACCCAGTACTTC.